What follows are 14 T cell receptor beta chains derived from one specimen sequenced in a study of blood T cell repertoires in COVID-19. Sequenced by immunoSEQ multiplex PCR; TCRdb stores in-frame clones only, minus some. This table has hundreds of thousands of clones, just under 90% appearing once. The sample consisted of PBMCs or T cells enriched from blood (not recorded which). Receptors originate from a man aged 45 to 65 who had been exposed to COVID-19.

The chain has TRBV7-8 and TRBJ1-1; D call uncertain. The CDR3 spans 15 residues. In germline, CDR1 is SGHVS, CDR2 FQNEAQ. Trimming stripped 4 bases from V and 2 bases from J, with 14 bases between. CDR3 DNA: TGTGCCAGCAGCTCCCAAGGCACGGGAAACACTGAAGCTTTCTTT. Translation: CASSSQGTGNTEAFF.

The rearrangement links TRBV5-8 to TRBJ1-5; the match to TRBD1 covers 10 bases. Germline CDR1 reads SGHTS; CDR2 reads YDEGEE. This CDR3 region has 16 residues. J lost 2 bases, V lost 4 bases, and 6 bases had no gene match. DNA of the CDR3: TGTGCCAGCAGCCGCGGACAGGGGGATGGCAATCAGCCCCAGCATTTT. Amino acids: CASSRGQGDGNQPQHF. The whole variable domain, remainder taken from reference TRBV5-8 and TRBJ1-5, is EAGVTQSPTHLIKTRGQQATLRCSPISGHTSVYWYQQALGLGLQFLLWYDEGEERNRGNFPPRFSGRQFPNYSSELNVNALELEDSALYLCASSRGQGDGNQPQHFGDGTRLSIL.

V usage is TRBV7-2 and J usage is TRBJ2-3; 8 bases map to TRBD2. CDR1 SGHTA and CDR2 FQGNSA come from the germline V gene. The CDR3 extends over 16 amino acids. The trim removed 4 bases at V and 2 bases at J, leaving 8 bases unmatched. CDR3 sequence (DNA): TGTGCCAGCAGCTCGTGGGGGCGGGGGGCCACAGATACGCAGTATTTT. It codes for CASSSWGRGATDTQYF.

In this sample, this clone turned up once. V is TRBV10-3 and J is TRBJ1-2, with D possibly TRBD1 on 5 matching bases. The germline gives CDR1 ENHRY, CDR2 SYGVKD. Trimming stripped 5 bases from V and 4 bases from J, with 11 bases between. CDR3 size: 13 residues. CDR3 sequence: CAISRGGTYGYTF. The CDR3 nucleotides are TGTGCCATCAGTCGTGGGGGGACCTATGGCTACACCTTC.

The chain combines TRBV5-5 with TRBJ1-2; D is uncertain. The CDR3 spans 12 residues. The V end lost 1 base, the J end lost 14 bases, and 15 bases lay between the germline ends. CDR1 is SGHKS, CDR2 YYEKEE, per germline (reference sequence). CDR3 sequence: CASSLRRRVWTF. CDR3 in DNA: TGTGCCAGCAGCTTGCGAAGGAGGGTGTGGACCTTC. Filled out from reference TRBV5-5 and TRBJ1-2, the complete variable domain reads DAGVTQSPTHLIKTRGQQVTLRCSPISGHKSVSWYQQVLGQGPQFIFQYYEKEERGRGNFPDRFSARQFPNYSSELNVNALLLGDSALYLCASSLRRRVWTFGSGTRLTVV.

The chain has TRBV28 and TRBJ1-4; D is perhaps TRBD1 (5 bases). Trimming took 11 bases from V and 5 from J, leaving 12 bases between them. The V gene's germline CDR1 is MDHEN and CDR2 SYDVKM. The CDR3 is 12 amino acids. The CDR3, as DNA: TGTGCCGTGGGGCGGTCGAATGAAAAACTGTTTTTT. Amino acid sequence: CAVGRSNEKLFF.

The gene calls are TRBV6-4 and TRBJ2-7; 8 bases are shared with TRBD1. The CDR3 is 14 amino acids. CDR1 is MRHNA, CDR2 SNTAGT, per germline. After removal of 6 bases from V and 2 bases from J, the junction contained 6 bases not matched to a gene. The CDR3 reads CASRGPTGAYEQYV. The CDR3 nucleotides read TGTGCCAGCAGGGGACCGACAGGGGCCTACGAGCAGTACGTC.

The J gene is TRBJ1-6, the V gene TRBV27; 8 nucleotides match TRBD1. V lost 4 bases to trimming and J lost 9 bases; unmatched junction nucleotides: 5. This CDR3 comprises 14 residues. Per germline, CDR1 MNHEY and CDR2 SMNVEV (reference sequence). CDR3: CASSYRTGFSPLHF. The CDR3 DNA reads TGTGCCAGCAGTTACCGGACAGGGTTTTCACCCCTCCACTTT.

CDR3 residues: CAWNVARGFYGYTF. As DNA, the CDR3 is TGTGCCTGGAACGTGGCCAGGGGGTTCTATGGCTACACCTTC. The chain carries TRBV30 and TRBJ1-2; 7 positions agree with TRBD1. V lost 4 bases and J lost 4; bases outside the gene matches: 9. The germline V gene encodes CDR1 GTSNPN and CDR2 SVGIG (reference sequence). This CDR3 has 14 residues.

The V gene is TRBV9, the J gene TRBJ2-1; TRBD2 agrees at 10 bases. Germline V gene lookup returns CDR1 SGDLS and CDR2 YYNGEE. CDR3 size: 16 residues. V shed 0 bases, J shed 9 bases, and the junction held 9 bases outside the gene matches. CDR3 loop: CASSVAGSGGALEQFF. Here the CDR3 DNA reads TGTGCCAGCAGCGTAGCTGGGAGCGGGGGGGCCCTTGAGCAGTTCTTC.

This chain joins TRBV28 and TRBJ1-2, with D perhaps TRBD1 (5 bases). V lost 2 bases to trimming and J lost 8 bases, with 21 bases between them. The CDR3 is 16 residues long. Germline assignment: CDR1 MDHEN and CDR2 SYDVKM. The CDR3 region has the DNA TGTGCCAGCAGTTTAGTCCGCCCGGGGGTTCGGGGAGGCTACACCTTC. This sequence encodes CASSLVRPGVRGGYTF.

This chain uses TRBV5-4 with TRBJ1-2, with 7 nucleotides matching TRBD1. The junction had 2 bases not matched to a gene; V was cut back by 2 bases and J by 4 bases. Germline CDR1 reads SGHNT; CDR2 reads YYREEE (reference sequence). The CDR3 covers 13 residues. The CDR3 sequence: CASSFRDSYGYTF. CDR3 nucleotide sequence: TGTGCCAGCAGCTTCCGGGACAGCTATGGCTACACCTTC.

The V gene is TRBV28, the J gene TRBJ1-2, with D uncertain. Per germline, CDR1 MDHEN and CDR2 SYDVKM. There are 12 residues in the CDR3. Trimming removed 4 bases at V and 5 bases at J, with 8 bases between. CDR3 loop: CASSSTDYGYTF. The CDR3 DNA sequence: TGTGCCAGCAGTTCTACAGATTATGGCTACACCTTC.

This rearrangement joins TRBV7-3 to TRBJ1-1, with 8 bases identical to TRBD1. The CDR3 has 12 residues. The V gene's germline CDR1 is SGHTA and CDR2 FQGTGA. CDR3 in DNA: TGTGCGAGCGGGACAGGGAACACTGAAGCTTTCTTT. It is translated as CASGTGNTEAFF.